The clone carrying this TCR beta chain was counted a few times. The data were taken from a study of T cells in Graves' hyperthyroidism and ophthalmopathy. Whole-study context: Peripheral blood was taken when the disease was first diagnosed, before any treatment began.

Amplification of TCR beta CDR3 regions used RNA as the template. Primed by the HTBI set, a first-round RT-PCR was run on the TCR CDR3. TCRdb passed the multiplex PCR reads through MiXCR, listing each CDR3 protein once. The table records about 200,000 distinct CDR3 sequences, 17% of them present only once. V dropped 1 base and J dropped 3 bases, with 4 bases sitting between them. Germline V gives CDR1 SGHDN, CDR2 FVKESK. The CDR3 has 13 residues. Patients aged 18 to 65 with hyperthyroidism were newly diagnosed, with duration under 2 months. The diagnoses drew upon clinical symptoms, serum thyroxine and TRAb, thyroid ultrasound and orbital computed tomography.

The TCR originated in a woman aged 45 to 65 with Graves' hyperthyroidism. Specimen: blood. The chain joins TRBV14 to TRBJ2-1; D is ambiguous. The CDR3 region is CASSQVLYNEQFF. The CDR3 DNA reads as TGTGCCAGCAGCCAAGTCCTCTACAATGAGCAGTTCTTC.